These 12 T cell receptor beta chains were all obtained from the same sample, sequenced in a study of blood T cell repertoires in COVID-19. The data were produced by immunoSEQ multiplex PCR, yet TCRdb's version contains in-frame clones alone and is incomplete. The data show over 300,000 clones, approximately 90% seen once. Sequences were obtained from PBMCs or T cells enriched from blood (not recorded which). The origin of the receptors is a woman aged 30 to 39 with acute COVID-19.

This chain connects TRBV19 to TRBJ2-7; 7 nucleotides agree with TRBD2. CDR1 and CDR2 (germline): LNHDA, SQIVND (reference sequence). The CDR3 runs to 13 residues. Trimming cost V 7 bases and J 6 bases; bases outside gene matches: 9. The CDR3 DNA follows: TGTGCCAGTATGGGGGAGGGGTTCGGCGAGCAGTACTTC. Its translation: CASMGEGFGEQYF.

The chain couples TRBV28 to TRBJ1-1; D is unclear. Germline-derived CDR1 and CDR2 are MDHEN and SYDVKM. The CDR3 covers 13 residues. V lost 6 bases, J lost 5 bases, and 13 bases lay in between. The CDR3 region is CASRTTEATEAFF. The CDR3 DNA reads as TGTGCCAGCAGGACGACGGAGGCTACTGAAGCTTTCTTT.

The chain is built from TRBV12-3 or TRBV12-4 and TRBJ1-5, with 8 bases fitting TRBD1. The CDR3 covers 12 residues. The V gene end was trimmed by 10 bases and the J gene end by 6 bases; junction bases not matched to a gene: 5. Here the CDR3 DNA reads TGTGCCATCGGGACAGGCGTTCAGCCCCAGCATTTT. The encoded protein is CAIGTGVQPQHF.

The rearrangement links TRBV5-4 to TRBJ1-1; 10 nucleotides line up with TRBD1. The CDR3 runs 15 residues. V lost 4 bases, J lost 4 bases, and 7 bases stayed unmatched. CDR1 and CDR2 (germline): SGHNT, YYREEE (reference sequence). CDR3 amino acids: CASSPRDRGSTEAFF. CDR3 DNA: TGTGCCAGCAGCCCGAGGGACAGGGGAAGCACTGAAGCTTTCTTT.

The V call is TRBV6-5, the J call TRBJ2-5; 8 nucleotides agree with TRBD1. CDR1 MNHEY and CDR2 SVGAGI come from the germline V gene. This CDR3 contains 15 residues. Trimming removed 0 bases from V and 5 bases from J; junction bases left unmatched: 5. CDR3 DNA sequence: TGTGCCAGCAGTTACTCGCCAGGGGGCATGGAGACCCAGTACTTC. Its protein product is CASSYSPGGMETQYF.

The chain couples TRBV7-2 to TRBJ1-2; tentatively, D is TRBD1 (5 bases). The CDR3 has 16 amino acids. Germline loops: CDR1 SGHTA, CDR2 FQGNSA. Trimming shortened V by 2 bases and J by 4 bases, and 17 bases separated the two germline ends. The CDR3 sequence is CASSLNPPGDSYGYTF. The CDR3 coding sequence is TGTGCCAGCAGCTTAAATCCCCCGGGGGATAGCTATGGCTACACCTTC.

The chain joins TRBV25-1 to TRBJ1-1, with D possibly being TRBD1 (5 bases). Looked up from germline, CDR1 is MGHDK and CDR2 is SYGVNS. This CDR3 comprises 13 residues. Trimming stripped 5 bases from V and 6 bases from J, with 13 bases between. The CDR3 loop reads CASSQGVGPEAFF. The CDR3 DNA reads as TGTGCCAGCAGTCAGGGTGTTGGCCCTGAAGCTTTCTTT.

The CDR3 protein is CASSVGSSPNYGYTF. DNA of the CDR3: TGTGCCAGCAGCGTTGGTTCTAGCCCTAACTATGGCTACACCTTC. The V and J genes are TRBV9 and TRBJ1-2, with D hard to call. The CDR3 consists of 15 residues. Trimming left V 2 bases short and J 0 bases short, with 11 bases between. Looked up from germline, CDR1 is SGDLS and CDR2 is YYNGEE.

CDR3: CASSRPTDTQYF. The CDR3 DNA sequence: TGCGCCAGCAGCCGGCCCACAGATACGCAGTATTTT. J is TRBJ2-3 and V is TRBV4-1; D not resolved. V lost 4 bases, J lost 2 bases, and 4 bases lay in between. The CDR3 is 12 amino acids. Germline assignment: CDR1 MGHRA and CDR2 YSYEKL.

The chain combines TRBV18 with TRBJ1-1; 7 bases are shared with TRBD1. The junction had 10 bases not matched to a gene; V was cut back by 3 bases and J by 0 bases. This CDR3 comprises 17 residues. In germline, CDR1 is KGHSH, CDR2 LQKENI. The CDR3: CASSPSYRGSMNTEAFF. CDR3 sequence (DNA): TGTGCCAGCTCACCGAGTTACAGGGGATCAATGAACACTGAAGCTTTCTTT. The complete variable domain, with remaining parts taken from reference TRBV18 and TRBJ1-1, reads NAGVMQNPRHLVRRRGQEARLRCSPMKGHSHVYWYRQLPEEGLKFMVYLQKENIIDESGMPKERFSAEFPKEGPSILRIQQVVRGDSAAYFCASSPSYRGSMNTEAFFGQGTRLTVV.

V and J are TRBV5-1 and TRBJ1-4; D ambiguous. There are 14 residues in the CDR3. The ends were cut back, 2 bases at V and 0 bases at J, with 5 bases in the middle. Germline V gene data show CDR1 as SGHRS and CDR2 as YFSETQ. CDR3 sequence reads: CASSFTTTNEKLFF. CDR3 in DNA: TGCGCCAGCAGCTTTACAACAACTAATGAAAAACTGTTTTTT.

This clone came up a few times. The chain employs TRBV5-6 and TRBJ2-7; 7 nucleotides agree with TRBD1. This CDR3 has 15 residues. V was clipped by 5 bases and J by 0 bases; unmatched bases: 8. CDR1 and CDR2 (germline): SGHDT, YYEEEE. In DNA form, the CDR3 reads TGTGCCAGCAGTCGAAACCCAGGGGGCTCCTACGAGCAGTACTTC. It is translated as CASSRNPGGSYEQYF.